This TCR beta chain was recovered during a study of blood T cell repertoires in COVID-19. Overall study: The United States, Italy and Spain supplied acute and convalescent COVID-19 samples. Sources were T cells, B-cell-depleted T cells, or PBMCs; the material itself was cDNA or gDNA.

CDR1 MNHEY and CDR2 SVGAGI come from the germline V gene. The CDR3 has 14 amino acids. V trimming: 2 bases; J trimming: 7 bases; junction bases outside the gene matches: 2. Source study methods: How many nucleated cells were present was estimated from reference gene primer amplification. The method was immunoSEQ multiplex PCR; TCRdb's version includes in-frame clones alone and lacks a portion of them. V, J and clone size are those of that table, while D and trimming were read from the DNA. The data hold about 90,000 clones, with roughly 80% observed a single time. Sequenced: peripheral blood. This chain uses TRBV6-5 with TRBJ1-6; 7 nucleotides align to TRBD1. The sequence came from a woman between 65 and 79 years old with active or convalescent COVID-19. The DNA for the CDR3 is TGTGCCAGCAGTTACCAGGGGGGAAATTCACCCCTCCACTTT. This encodes CASSYQGGNSPLHF.